A single sample gave rise to the 21 T cell receptor beta chains below, sequenced in a study of beta chain features in type 1 diabetes (dated by TCRdb to 2017 to 2018). Study-wide conclusions, independent of this receptor: A moderate but significant shortening of TCRB CDR3 length was observed in type 1 diabetes patients in all four CD4+ subsets.

What these receptors recognize is not known. The library was generated by the immunoSEQ multiplex PCR assay. All of the isolated RNA was reverse transcribed with the High Capacity cDNA Reverse Transcription Kit, so expressed TCRB transcripts were sequenced. Here the immuneACCESS table is served through TCRdb, limited to in-frame sequences with V and J called. Missing clones are a known gap in these copies; in checked studies unresolved V genes cover under half, and the rest lacks a known reason. This sample is represented by roughly 300,000 clones; approximately 14% of them were singletons. The top ten hold 0.015% to 0.02% of the sample. The sequencing sample was made of naive CD4+ T cells from blood. The sample's cell subset or site label, decoded: true naive CD4+ T cells. These TCRs come from a man younger than 40 with type 1 diabetes.

The chain combines TRBV28 with TRBJ1-2; D gene ambiguous. Germline-derived CDR1 and CDR2 are MDHEN and SYDVKM. Trimming pared 5 bases from V and 13 bases from J, leaving 11 bases between. The CDR3 loop spans 10 amino acids. The CDR3 DNA follows: TGTGCCAGCAGTCGAGGGTCCCGCACCTTC. This gives the protein CASSRGSRTF.

Comment on this clone: A junction end diverges from the germline sequence, so it may reflect a read error. V usage is TRBV6-6 and J usage is TRBJ1-2; D is possibly TRBD1 (5 bases). This CDR3 is 14 amino acids long. Germline V gene sequence: CDR1 MNHNY, CDR2 SVGAGI (reference sequence). The CDR3 here is CASAYGGTSYDYTF. The CDR3 DNA sequence: TGTGCCAGCGCTTACGGGGGGACCTCCTATGACTACACCTTC.

The CDR3, as DNA: TGTGCCAGCAGCAAGAGGGAGCCCCGGGACAGGGAGAGCTACACCTTC. Its translation is CASSKREPRDRESYTF. V is TRBV21-1 and J is TRBJ1-2; the table names TRBD1, a call not compared with the DNA. TRBV21-1 is noted as a pseudogene. The length of the CDR3 is 16 residues.

This clone was counted once. The J gene is TRBJ2-1, the V gene TRBV10-3; 14 nucleotides align to TRBD2. Germline trimming cut 2 bases from V and 10 bases from J; bases unmatched to any gene: 4. This CDR3 is 15 amino acids long. The germline CDR1 and CDR2 sequences are ENHRY and SYGVKD. CDR3 sequence (DNA): TGTGCCATCAGTGAGGGACTAGCGGGAGGCGGGGAGCAGTTCTTC. Encoded protein: CAISEGLAGGGEQFF.

The chain carries TRBV27 and TRBJ2-6; D may be TRBD1 (5 bases). This CDR3 region has 16 residues. Germline lookup yields CDR1 MNHEY and CDR2 SMNVEV (reference sequence). The V gene lost 2 bases and the J gene lost 0 bases, with 8 bases spanning the gap. The CDR3 is CASSLGHTSGANVLTF. CDR3 DNA sequence: TGTGCCAGCAGTTTAGGACACACCTCTGGGGCCAACGTCCTGACTTTC.

The chain links TRBV14 to TRBJ2-7; D might be TRBD1 (6 bases). The CDR3 loop spans 13 amino acids. V was clipped by 3 bases and J by 5 bases, with 11 bases between them. From germline, CDR1 is SGHDN and CDR2 FVKESK. CDR3 in amino acids: CASSQLGGNEQYF. The CDR3 nucleotides are TGTGCCAGCAGCCAGTTAGGGGGAAACGAGCAGTACTTC.

There are a few counts of this clone. The chain combines TRBV29-1 with TRBJ1-2; 10 bases line up with TRBD1. Per germline, CDR1 SQVTM and CDR2 ANQGSEA. The CDR3 length is 13 residues. Trimming cost V 7 bases and J 7 bases; bases outside gene matches: 9. In DNA form, the CDR3 reads TGCAGCGGATTGACAGGGGGCGCGGGTGGCTACACCTTC. Its protein is CSGLTGGAGGYTF.

This clone appeared a few times. The rearrangement uses TRBV5-1 and TRBJ2-5, with 13 bases fitting TRBD2. Germline CDR1 reads SGHRS; CDR2 reads YFSETQ. This CDR3 has 15 amino acids. With V trimmed by 3 bases and J by 4 bases, 3 bases remained unmatched. CDR3 sequence reads: CASSWTSGSRETQYF. CDR3 DNA: TGCGCCAGCAGCTGGACTAGCGGGAGCAGAGAGACCCAGTACTTC.

V usage is TRBV2 and J usage is TRBJ2-1, with TRBD2 as a possible D gene (6 bases). CDR3 length: 14 amino acids. Trimming shortened V by 6 bases and J by 7 bases, and 16 bases separated the two germline ends. Germline assignment: CDR1 SNHLY and CDR2 FYNNEI. CDR3 nucleotides: TGTGCCAGCAGAGCCACTAGCACCGGGAATGAGCAGTTCTTC. Translation gives CASRATSTGNEQFF.

This chain joins TRBV7-8 and TRBJ2-3; 10 nucleotides agree with TRBD1. J was trimmed by 6 bases and V by 5 bases; bases with no gene match: 11. CDR1 SGHVS and CDR2 FQNEAQ come from the germline V gene. This CDR3 has 16 residues. The CDR3 is CASSPRTGGPSDTQYF. DNA for the CDR3: TGTGCCAGCAGCCCGCGGACAGGGGGTCCGTCCGATACGCAGTATTTT.

This clone came up a few times. CDR3 in amino acids: CASSSRLAGEPTDTQYF. The CDR3 DNA reads TGTGCCAGCAGCTCAAGACTAGCGGGAGAGCCTACAGATACGCAGTATTTT. V gene TRBV9 combines with J gene TRBJ2-3, with 12 positions matching TRBD2. V lost 4 bases to trimming and J lost 3 bases; unmatched junction nucleotides: 9. There are 17 residues in the CDR3. CDR1 and CDR2 (germline): SGDLS, YYNGEE.

The chain carries TRBV7-9 and TRBJ2-1, with TRBD2 matching over 8 bases. Germline loops: CDR1 SEHNR, CDR2 FQNEAQ (reference sequence). The CDR3 consists of 12 residues. The junction had 11 bases not matched to a gene; V was cut back by 7 bases and J by 15 bases. The CDR3 is CASTAVGTRGFF. In DNA, the CDR3 is TGTGCCAGCACCGCAGTGGGGACTAGGGGGTTCTTC.

Written as DNA, the CDR3 is TGTGCCAGCTCACCAGGAGGGGCCCTAACCTACGAGCAGTACTTC. It codes for CASSPGGALTYEQYF. The rearrangement links TRBV18 to TRBJ2-7; D is possibly TRBD2 (6 bases). Deletions cut 2 bases from V and 2 bases from J, with 13 bases between. The germline gives CDR1 KGHSH, CDR2 LQKENI. CDR3 length equals 15 residues.

V gene TRBV18 combines with J gene TRBJ2-2; 8 bases align to TRBD2. V gave up 5 bases and J gave up 3 bases; unmatched junction bases: 5. Germline-derived CDR1 and CDR2 are KGHSH and LQKENI. This CDR3 has 15 residues. The CDR3 loop is CASSRGAGDTGELFF. The DNA of the CDR3 is TGTGCCAGCTCAAGGGGAGCGGGAGACACCGGGGAGCTGTTTTTT.

The V call is TRBV28, the J call TRBJ2-3; 7 nucleotides align to TRBD1. This CDR3 contains 13 residues. V trimming: 8 bases; J trimming: 4 bases; junction bases outside the gene matches: 6. Germline CDR1 and CDR2: MDHEN and SYDVKM. CDR3 region: CASGGQEADTQYF. The DNA for the CDR3 is TGTGCCAGCGGTGGACAGGAAGCAGATACGCAGTATTTT.

This clone was observed a few times. The chain carries TRBV4-3 and TRBJ2-7; D uncertain. The CDR3 has 15 residues. Germline assignment: CDR1 LGHNA and CDR2 YSLEER. The V end was cut by 0 bases, the J end by 1 base, with 10 bases between. The CDR3: CASSQDNEESYEQYF. The CDR3 DNA follows: TGCGCCAGCAGCCAAGATAATGAGGAATCCTACGAGCAGTACTTC.

This clone was observed a few times. This chain connects TRBV28 to TRBJ2-1; TRBD2 agrees at 8 bases. With 8 bases clipped from V and 9 bases from J, the junction kept 18 bases outside the gene matches. The germline gives CDR1 MDHEN, CDR2 SYDVKM. The CDR3 contains 16 residues. The CDR3 DNA is TGTGCCAGCGGGGCAGCTCATGCGGGAGGAGGGGTTGAGCAGTTCTTC. This encodes CASGAAHAGGGVEQFF. The full variable domain, in which reference TRBV28 and TRBJ2-1 provide the parts outside the CDR3, is DVKVTQSSRYLVKRTGEKVFLECVQDMDHENMFWYRQDPGLGLRLIYFSYDVKMKEKGDIPEGYSVSREKKERFSLILESASTNQTSMYLCASGAAHAGGGVEQFFGPGTRLTVL.

The chain has TRBV28 and TRBJ2-1; 7 bases fit TRBD2. The ends lost 4 bases at V and 7 bases at J; junction bases unmatched: 16. This CDR3 has 17 residues. Germline V gene data show CDR1 as MDHEN and CDR2 as SYDVKM. CDR3 sequence reads: CASSSLWGGSQGNEQFF. CDR3 nucleotides: TGTGCCAGCAGTTCCTTATGGGGCGGGAGCCAAGGGAATGAGCAGTTCTTC.

J is TRBJ2-7 and V is TRBV7-9; 13 bases align to TRBD2. CDR3 length equals 15 residues. With V trimmed by 1 base and J by 7 bases, 4 bases remained unmatched. Looked up from germline, CDR1 is SEHNR and CDR2 is FQNEAQ (reference sequence). In DNA form, the CDR3 reads TGTGCCAGCAGCTTAGGAGAGGGACTAGCGGGAGAGCAGTACTTC. It yields the protein CASSLGEGLAGEQYF.

The rearrangement links TRBV7-9 to TRBJ2-7; possibly TRBD2 for D (6 bases). The CDR3 extends over 13 amino acids. Germline V gene data show CDR1 as SEHNR and CDR2 as FQNEAQ (reference sequence). Trimming shortened V by 0 bases and J by 6 bases, and 9 bases separated the two germline ends. The CDR3 bases are TGTGCCAGCAGCTTAGCAGGGGAGGCCGAGCAGTACTTC. Translating it yields CASSLAGEAEQYF. The entire variable domain, with the rest obtained from reference TRBV7-9 and TRBJ2-7, is as follows: DTGVSQNPRHKITKRGQNVTFRCDPISEHNRLYWYRQTLGQGPEFLTYFQNEAQLEKSRLLSDRFSAERPKGSFSTLEIQRTEQGDSAMYLCASSLAGEAEQYFGPGTRLTVT.

This chain uses TRBV2 with TRBJ2-7; D is perhaps TRBD2 (5 bases). Trimming took 4 bases from V and 2 from J, leaving 15 bases between them. There are 15 residues in the CDR3. Germline V gene lookup returns CDR1 SNHLY and CDR2 FYNNEI. The chain's CDR3 is CASSARTQGPYEQYF. Written as DNA, the CDR3 is TGTGCCAGCAGTGCCCGGACTCAAGGCCCCTACGAGCAGTACTTC.